These 23 T cell receptor beta chains share one sample of origin, sequenced in a study of blood T cells in healthy people across ages (dated by TCRdb to between 2014 and 2016). Library creation used 5' RACE. The sample was run on an Illumina HiSeq 2500. A second PCR of about 6 to 11 cycles was run with a J-beta primer mix and a sample-barcoded 5' primer. The public sequencing data were trimmed at Q25 with fastp and processed into clonotypes with MiXCR by TCRdb, which kept only in-frame beta chains. Identical CDR3 protein sequences are pooled into one entry, listed with their most common genes and DNA. Present in this sample are 1,300,000 or so distinct CDR3 sequences, approximately 59% of which were seen just once. The top ten hold about 6.3% of the sample. Specimen: blood. All receptors derive from a young man in good health.

CDR3 nucleotide sequence: TGCAGTGCCTGCTGCAGGGGGGAACTTGAAGCTTTCTTT. This gives the protein CSACCRGELEAFF. The rearrangement links TRBV20-1 to TRBJ1-1; the match to TRBD1 covers 7 bases. Germline V CDR1 and CDR2: DFQATT, SNEGSKA (reference sequence). V shed 6 bases and J 7 bases; nucleotides not matched to a gene: 11. CDR3 size: 13 residues.

CDR3 residues: CASSTNHQWDYGYTF. Written as DNA, the CDR3 is TGTGCCAGCAGTACCAACCACCAGTGGGACTATGGCTACACCTTC. This rearrangement joins TRBV27 to TRBJ1-2; D gene unclear. The V gene lost 5 bases and the J gene lost 3 bases, with 16 bases spanning the gap. The CDR3 loop spans 15 amino acids. Germline V CDR1 and CDR2: MNHEY, SMNVEV (reference sequence).

The rearrangement joins TRBV14 to TRBJ2-3, with D hard to call. Trimming removed 2 bases from V and 7 bases from J, with 10 bases in between. The CDR3 spans 13 residues. Germline V CDR1 and CDR2: SGHDN, FVKESK. The CDR3 bases are TGTGCCAGCAGCCAACCCGAAGTTAATACGCAGTATTTT. Translation gives CASSQPEVNTQYF.

This clonotype has only one observation. J is TRBJ2-6 and V is TRBV19; D is ambiguous. Looked up from germline, CDR1 is LNHDA and CDR2 is SQIVND (reference sequence). This CDR3 has 15 amino acids. The V end was cut by 7 bases, the J end by 1 base, with 11 bases between. The CDR3 nucleotides are TGTGCCAGTACTCTCTGGCCTTCTGGGGCCAACGTCCTGACTTTC. This gives the protein CASTLWPSGANVLTF.

The V and J genes are TRBV11-3 and TRBJ1-1; D may be TRBD1 (6 bases). V was clipped by 0 bases and J by 0 bases, with 20 bases between them. This CDR3 has 19 amino acids. Germline CDR1 SGHNT, CDR2 YENEEA. This CDR3 is CASSLDLDRQRGVNTEAFF. As DNA, the CDR3 is TGTGCCAGCAGCTTAGATCTTGACAGGCAACGCGGGGTGAACACTGAAGCTTTCTTT.

The CDR3 nucleotides are TGTGCCAGTAAAAATACCAGGGGCACTGAAGCTTTCTTT. The encoded protein is CASKNTRGTEAFF. The rearrangement joins TRBV6-5 to TRBJ1-1; D may be TRBD1 (6 bases). The CDR3 consists of 13 residues. Trimming took off 9 bases at V and 4 bases at J, with 15 bases between the two ends. Germline loops: CDR1 MNHEY, CDR2 SVGAGI.

This clonotype showed up just a few times. This chain links TRBV6-5 with TRBJ2-5; D is undetermined. V lost 5 bases and J lost 4, with 14 bases in between. The CDR3 contains 14 residues. Germline assignment: CDR1 MNHEY and CDR2 SVGAGI. CDR3 bases: TGTGCCAGCAGTGTTGGGGTCACGAGAGAGACCCAGTACTTC. Translation gives CASSVGVTRETQYF.

The V gene is TRBV7-2, the J gene TRBJ1-6; D is unclear. The CDR3 totals 15 residues. V lost 5 bases, J lost 9 bases, and 17 bases lay in between. Germline V CDR1 and CDR2: SGHTA, FQGNSA. The CDR3 DNA reads TGTGCCAGCAGCGAGGATGTCGGAGCGACTTCACCCCTCCACTTT. This codes for CASSEDVGATSPLHF.

This clonotype showed up just once. The rearrangement joins TRBV3-1 to TRBJ2-7, with D maybe TRBD2 (6 bases). Trimming stripped 3 bases from V and 2 bases from J, with 17 bases between. Germline V lookup: CDR1 LGHDT, CDR2 YNNKEL (reference sequence). The CDR3 is 16 amino acids. CDR3: CASSQKLRRETYEQYF. Here the CDR3 DNA reads TGTGCCAGCAGCCAGAAACTACGGCGGGAAACCTACGAGCAGTACTTC.

The chain uses TRBV5-5 and TRBJ2-3; TRBD1 or TRBD2 may be the D gene (5 bases each). The CDR3 loop spans 16 amino acids. V was shortened by 3 bases and J by 6 bases, with 20 bases between the two germline ends. Germline CDR1 reads SGHKS; CDR2 reads YYEKEE (reference sequence). CDR3 sequence reads: CASSSIAGTTTDTQYF. The CDR3 coding sequence is TGTGCCAGCAGCTCAATTGCCGGGACCACGACGGATACGCAGTATTTT.

The CDR3 is CASSQEIYARQPQHF. CDR3 sequence (DNA): TGCGCCAGCAGCCAAGAGATATATGCGCGGCAGCCCCAGCATTTT. This chain uses TRBV4-1 with TRBJ1-5; no reliable D call. The germline V gene has CDR1 MGHRA and CDR2 YSYEKL. The germline V and J ends were trimmed by 0 bases and 7 bases, with 13 bases remaining between them. The CDR3 runs to 15 residues.

This clonotype was observed a handful of times. The V gene is TRBV7-2, the J gene TRBJ1-6; D not resolved. This CDR3 spans 16 amino acids. V lost 3 bases and J 7 bases, leaving 16 bases between the germline ends. Germline V gives CDR1 SGHTA, CDR2 FQGNSA. CDR3 DNA sequence: TGTGCCAGCAGCTTGACGAGCCCCCCAGCGAATTCACCCCTCCACTTT. Protein: CASSLTSPPANSPLHF.

This clonotype has a handful of counts. The chain combines TRBV20-1 with TRBJ2-3; D gene unclear. The CDR3 is made up of 11 amino acids. Germline loops: CDR1 DFQATT, CDR2 SNEGSKA (reference sequence). V was pared by 8 bases and J by 5 bases, with 11 bases between. The CDR3 nucleotides are TGCAGTCAGGTACTCGGAGATACGCAGTATTTT. It yields the protein CSQVLGDTQYF.

This chain uses TRBV12-5 with TRBJ1-2; D gene ambiguous. The V gene's germline CDR1 is LGHNT and CDR2 FRNRAP. V lost 5 bases and J lost 3, with 28 bases in between. The CDR3 has 19 amino acids. The CDR3 nucleotides are TGTGCTAGTGGTCCCCCCTCTACTTCGGACGGCTCTGGAGACTATGGCTACACCTTC. This sequence encodes CASGPPSTSDGSGDYGYTF.

The chain links TRBV20-1 to TRBJ2-4; D is possibly TRBD2 (5 bases). The closer fit of TRBJ2-7 to the DNA end suggests the J call may be wrong. The germline CDR1 and CDR2 sequences are DFQATT and SNEGSKA (reference sequence). This CDR3 has 13 amino acids. CDR3 protein: CSATYGDHYEQYF. Here the CDR3 DNA reads TGCAGTGCTACTTACGGGGATCACTACGAGCAGTACTTC.

The chain is built from TRBV6-5 and TRBJ2-5; no firm D call. The V end was cut by 7 bases, the J end by 5 bases, with 17 bases between. The CDR3 loop spans 14 amino acids. Germline V gene lookup returns CDR1 MNHEY and CDR2 SVGAGI. The CDR3 DNA follows: TGTGCCAGCACCCCTAGGGCAGTCGGGGAGACCCAGTACTTC. This translates into CASTPRAVGETQYF.

The sample holds a few counts of this clonotype. The chain carries TRBV10-3 and TRBJ2-4, with 9 bases lining up with TRBD2. The better agreement between TRBJ2-7 and the DNA end casts doubt on the J call. The CDR3 contains 18 residues. Looked up from germline, CDR1 is ENHRY and CDR2 is SYGVKD. The CDR3 DNA sequence: TGTGCCATCAGTGAGTCGATAGGGCGACTAGCGGAACCCTACGAGCAGTACTTC. Encoded protein: CAISESIGRLAEPYEQYF.

This clonotype appeared a few times. V gene TRBV6-5 combines with J gene TRBJ2-3; D is uncertain. There are 13 residues in the CDR3. Germline V gives CDR1 MNHEY, CDR2 SVGAGI. The V end was cut by 0 bases, the J end by 3 bases, with 4 bases between. CDR3 nucleotide sequence: TGTGCCAGCAGTTACTCCTTGACAGATACGCAGTATTTT. It translates to CASSYSLTDTQYF.

The rearrangement joins TRBV4-1 to TRBJ1-2; the match to TRBD1 covers 11 bases. The V gene's germline CDR1 is MGHRA and CDR2 YSYEKL. The CDR3 is 17 residues long. The ends lost 9 bases at V and 5 bases at J; junction bases unmatched: 17. CDR3 in amino acids: CARTDGDRGSLFYGYTF. The CDR3 coding sequence is TGCGCCAGAACTGACGGGGACAGGGGGTCCCTCTTTTATGGCTACACCTTC.

The chain links TRBV20-1 to TRBJ2-3; D tentatively fits TRBD1 or TRBD2 (5 bases each). V lost 3 bases to trimming and J lost 1 base, with 11 bases between them. This CDR3 has 14 residues. Germline values: CDR1 DFQATT, CDR2 SNEGSKA (reference sequence). The CDR3 DNA follows: TGCAGTGCTAGTTCCGGGGCAGGCACAGATACGCAGTATTTT. Its translation is CSASSGAGTDTQYF.

The CDR3: CASSQTGLLGYEQYF. In DNA, the CDR3 is TGCGCCAGCAGCCAGACCGGGCTTCTAGGCTACGAGCAGTACTTC. The gene calls are TRBV4-1 and TRBJ2-7; no reliable D call. Germline V gene sequence: CDR1 MGHRA, CDR2 YSYEKL. The CDR3 sequence is 15 residues long. Trimming shortened V by 3 bases and J by 3 bases, and 15 bases separated the two germline ends.

V is TRBV11-2 and J is TRBJ2-7; 11 bases line up with TRBD2. V was clipped by 5 bases and J by 6 bases; unmatched bases: 6. The germline V gene encodes CDR1 SGHAT and CDR2 FQNNGV. This CDR3 comprises 14 residues. The CDR3 DNA reads TGTGCCAGCAGCCAACTAGCGGGAGCGGCCGAGCAGTACTTC. Translating it yields CASSQLAGAAEQYF.

This clonotype was recorded a few times. The V gene is TRBV12-3 or TRBV12-4, the J gene TRBJ2-4; a possible D gene is TRBD2 (7 bases). Trimming removed 5 bases at V and 0 bases at J, with 11 bases between. The CDR3 covers 15 residues. CDR3 sequence: CASSGGGLAKNIQYF. Here the CDR3 DNA reads TGTGCCAGCAGTGGGGGGGGCCTAGCCAAAAACATTCAGTACTTC.